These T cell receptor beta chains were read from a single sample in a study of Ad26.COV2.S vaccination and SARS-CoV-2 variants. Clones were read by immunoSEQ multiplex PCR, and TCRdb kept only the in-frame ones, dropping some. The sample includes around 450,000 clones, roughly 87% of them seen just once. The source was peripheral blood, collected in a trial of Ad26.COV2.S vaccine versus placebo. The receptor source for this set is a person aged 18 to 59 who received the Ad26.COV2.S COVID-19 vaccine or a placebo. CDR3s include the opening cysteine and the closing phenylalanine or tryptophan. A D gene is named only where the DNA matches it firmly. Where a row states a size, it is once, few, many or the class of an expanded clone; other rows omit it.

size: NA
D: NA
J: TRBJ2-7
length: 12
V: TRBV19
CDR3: CASSTGGYEQYF
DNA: TGTGCCAGTAGTACAGGAGGTTACGAGCAGTACTTC

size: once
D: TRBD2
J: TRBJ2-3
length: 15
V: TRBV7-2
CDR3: CASSSGEGLPDTQYF
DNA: TGTGCCAGCAGCTCTGGGGAGGGCCTCCCAGATACGCAGTATTTT

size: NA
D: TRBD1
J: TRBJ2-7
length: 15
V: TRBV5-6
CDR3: CASSLGPTGSYEQYF
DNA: TGTGCCAGCAGCTTGGGGCCGACAGGGTCCTACGAGCAGTACTTC

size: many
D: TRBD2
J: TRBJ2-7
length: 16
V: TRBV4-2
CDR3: CASSQEFTSETYEQYF
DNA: TGTGCCAGCAGCCAAGAGTTCACTAGCGAGACCTACGAGCAGTACTTC

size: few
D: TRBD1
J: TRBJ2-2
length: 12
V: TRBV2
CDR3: CASSERGQGLFF
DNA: TGTGCCAGCTCGGAAAGGGGACAGGGGCTGTTTTTT

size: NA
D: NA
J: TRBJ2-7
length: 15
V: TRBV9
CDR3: CASSVEAGDAYEQYF
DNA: TGTGCCAGCAGCGTAGAGGCAGGGGACGCCTACGAGCAGTACTTC

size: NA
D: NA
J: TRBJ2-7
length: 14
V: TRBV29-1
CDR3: CSVEVYGKGYEQYF
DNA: TGCAGCGTTGAAGTATACGGAAAGGGCTACGAGCAGTACTTC

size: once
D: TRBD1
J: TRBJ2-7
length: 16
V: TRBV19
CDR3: CASSISPRRDRNEQYF
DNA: TGTGCCAGTAGTATCAGCCCTCGCAGGGACAGGAACGAGCAGTACTTC

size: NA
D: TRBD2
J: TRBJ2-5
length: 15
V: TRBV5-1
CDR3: CASSSGLVDQETQYF
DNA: TGCGCCAGCAGCTCGGGACTAGTGGACCAAGAGACCCAGTACTTC

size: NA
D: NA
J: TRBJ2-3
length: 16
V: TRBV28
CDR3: CASSTVLEGPFDTQYF
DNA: TGTGCCAGCAGTACCGTCCTGGAGGGCCCCTTCGATACGCAGTATTTT

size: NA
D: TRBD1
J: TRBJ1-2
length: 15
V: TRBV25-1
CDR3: CASSAPDRGYYGYTF
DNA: TGTGCCAGCAGTGCACCGGACAGGGGCTACTATGGCTACACCTTC

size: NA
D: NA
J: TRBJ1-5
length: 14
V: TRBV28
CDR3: CASSLISGSQPQHF
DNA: TGTGCCAGCAGTTTAATCTCAGGTAGTCAGCCCCAGCATTTT

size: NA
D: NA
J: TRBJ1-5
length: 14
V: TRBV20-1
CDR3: CSASSRQGGQPQHF
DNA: TGCAGTGCTAGTTCCAGGCAGGGAGGGCAGCCCCAGCATTTT

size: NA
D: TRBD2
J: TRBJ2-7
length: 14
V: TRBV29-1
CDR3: CSVEYSGRAYEQYF
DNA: TGCAGCGTTGAGTATAGCGGGAGGGCTTACGAGCAGTACTTC

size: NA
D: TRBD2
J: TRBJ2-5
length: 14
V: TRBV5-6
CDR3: CASSGSGSGETQYF
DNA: TGTGCCAGCAGCGGTAGCGGGAGTGGGGAGACCCAGTACTTC

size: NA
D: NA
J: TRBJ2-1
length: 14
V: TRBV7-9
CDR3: CASSFELDHNEQFF
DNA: TGTGCCAGCAGCTTCGAGTTAGACCACAATGAGCAGTTCTTC

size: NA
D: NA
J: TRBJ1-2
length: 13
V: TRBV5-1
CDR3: CASSWTENYGYTF
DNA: TGCGCCAGCAGCTGGACCGAGAACTATGGCTACACCTTC

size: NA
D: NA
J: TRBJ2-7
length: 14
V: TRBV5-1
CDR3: CASSLSQGGGEQYF
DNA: TGCGCCAGCAGCTTGAGTCAGGGCGGTGGCGAGCAGTACTTC